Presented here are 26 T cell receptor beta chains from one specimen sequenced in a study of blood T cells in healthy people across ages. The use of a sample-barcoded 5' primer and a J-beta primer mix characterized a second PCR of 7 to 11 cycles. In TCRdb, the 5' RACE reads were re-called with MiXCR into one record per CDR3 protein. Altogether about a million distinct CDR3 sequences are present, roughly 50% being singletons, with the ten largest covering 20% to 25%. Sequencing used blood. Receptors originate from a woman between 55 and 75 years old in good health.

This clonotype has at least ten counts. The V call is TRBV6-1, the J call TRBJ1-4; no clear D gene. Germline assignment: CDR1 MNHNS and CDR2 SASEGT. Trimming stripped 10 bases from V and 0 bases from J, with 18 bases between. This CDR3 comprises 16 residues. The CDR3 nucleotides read TGTGCCACCGATCAGTCACGGCCCTCAACTAATGAAAAACTGTTTTTT. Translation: CATDQSRPSTNEKLFF.

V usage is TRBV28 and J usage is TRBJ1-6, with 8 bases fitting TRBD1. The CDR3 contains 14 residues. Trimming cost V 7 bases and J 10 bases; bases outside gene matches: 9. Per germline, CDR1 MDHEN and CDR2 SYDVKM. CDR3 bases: TGTGCCAGCATCGCCGGACAGGGTCACTCACCCCTCCACTTT. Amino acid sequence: CASIAGQGHSPLHF.

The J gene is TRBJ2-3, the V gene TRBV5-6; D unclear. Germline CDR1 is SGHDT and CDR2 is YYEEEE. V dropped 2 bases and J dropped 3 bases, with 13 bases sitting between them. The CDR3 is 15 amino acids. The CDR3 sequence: CASSLYLIGTDTQYF. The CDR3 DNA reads TGTGCCAGCAGCTTATATCTTATTGGGACAGATACGCAGTATTTT. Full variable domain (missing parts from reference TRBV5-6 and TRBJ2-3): DAGVTQSPTHLIKTRGQQVTLRCSPKSGHDTVSWYQQALGQGPQFIFQYYEEEERQRGNFPDRFSGHQFPNYSSELNVNALLLGDSALYLCASSLYLIGTDTQYFGPGTRLTVL.

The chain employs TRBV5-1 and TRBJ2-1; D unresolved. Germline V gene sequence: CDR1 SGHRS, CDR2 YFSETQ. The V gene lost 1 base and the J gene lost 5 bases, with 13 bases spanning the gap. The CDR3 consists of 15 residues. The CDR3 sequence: CASSLFLDGNNEQFF. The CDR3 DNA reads TGCGCCAGCAGCTTGTTTTTAGACGGTAACAATGAGCAGTTCTTC. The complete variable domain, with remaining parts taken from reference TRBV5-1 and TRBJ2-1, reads KAGVTQTPRYLIKTRGQQVTLSCSPISGHRSVSWYQQTPGQGLQFLFEYFSETQRNKGNFPGRFSGRQFSNSRSEMNVSTLELGDSALYLCASSLFLDGNNEQFFGPGTRLTVL.

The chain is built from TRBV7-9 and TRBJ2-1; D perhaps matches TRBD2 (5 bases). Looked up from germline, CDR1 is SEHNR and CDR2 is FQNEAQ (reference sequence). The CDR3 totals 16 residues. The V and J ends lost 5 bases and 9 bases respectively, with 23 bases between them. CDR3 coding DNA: TGTGCCAGCAGCCAAAGATCTAGCCCGAGGCAATCTGAGCAGTTCTTC. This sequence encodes CASSQRSSPRQSEQFF.

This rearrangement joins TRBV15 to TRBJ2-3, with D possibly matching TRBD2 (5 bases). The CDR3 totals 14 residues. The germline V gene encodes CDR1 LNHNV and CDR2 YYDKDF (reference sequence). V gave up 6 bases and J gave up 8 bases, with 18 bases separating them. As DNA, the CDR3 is TGTGCCACCAGTAAGCGGCCCCCCCCTGTTACGCAGTATTTT. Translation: CATSKRPPPVTQYF. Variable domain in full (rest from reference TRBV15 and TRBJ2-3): DAMVIQNPRYQVTQFGKPVTLSCSQTLNHNVMYWYQQKSSQAPKLLFHYYDKDFNNEADTPDNFQSRRPNTSFCFLDIRSPGLGDTAMYLCATSKRPPPVTQYFGPGTRLTVL.

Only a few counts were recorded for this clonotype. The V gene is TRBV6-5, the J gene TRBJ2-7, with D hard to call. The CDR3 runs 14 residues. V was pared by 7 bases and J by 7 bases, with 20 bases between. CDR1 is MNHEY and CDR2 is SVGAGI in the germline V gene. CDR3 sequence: CASTQLVPKKEQYF. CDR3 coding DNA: TGTGCCAGCACTCAACTCGTCCCCAAAAAAGAGCAGTACTTC.

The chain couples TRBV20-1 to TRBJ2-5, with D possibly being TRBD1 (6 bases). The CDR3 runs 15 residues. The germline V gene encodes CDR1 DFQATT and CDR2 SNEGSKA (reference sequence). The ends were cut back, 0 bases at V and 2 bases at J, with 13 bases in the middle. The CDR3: CSARDPGTRQETQYF. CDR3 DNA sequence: TGCAGTGCTAGAGATCCCGGGACACGACAAGAGACCCAGTACTTC.

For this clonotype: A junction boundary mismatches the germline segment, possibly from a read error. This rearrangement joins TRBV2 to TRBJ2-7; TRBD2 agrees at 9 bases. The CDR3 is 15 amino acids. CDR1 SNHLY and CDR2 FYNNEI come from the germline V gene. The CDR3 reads CVSSDGGRAGYEQYF. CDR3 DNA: TGTGTCAGCAGTGACGGCGGGAGGGCCGGCTACGAGCAGTACTTC.

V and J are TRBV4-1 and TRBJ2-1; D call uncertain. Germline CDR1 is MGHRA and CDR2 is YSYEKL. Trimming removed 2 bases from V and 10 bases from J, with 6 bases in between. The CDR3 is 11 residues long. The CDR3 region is CASSQFTEQFF. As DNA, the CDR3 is TGCGCCAGCAGCCAATTTACGGAGCAGTTCTTC.

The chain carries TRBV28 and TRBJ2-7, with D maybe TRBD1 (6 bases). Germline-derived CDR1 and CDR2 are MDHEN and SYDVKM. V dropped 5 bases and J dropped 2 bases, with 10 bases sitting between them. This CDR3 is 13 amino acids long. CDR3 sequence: CASSRQAPYEQYF. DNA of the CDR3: TGTGCCAGCAGTCGACAGGCCCCCTACGAGCAGTACTTC.

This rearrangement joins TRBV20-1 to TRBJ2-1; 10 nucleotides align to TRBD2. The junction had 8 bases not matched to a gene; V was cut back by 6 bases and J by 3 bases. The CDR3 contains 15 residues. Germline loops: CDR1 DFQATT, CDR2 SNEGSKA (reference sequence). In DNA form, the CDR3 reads TGCAGTGCCTTAGCGGGAGGAAGGGACTACAATGAGCAGTTCTTC. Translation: CSALAGGRDYNEQFF.

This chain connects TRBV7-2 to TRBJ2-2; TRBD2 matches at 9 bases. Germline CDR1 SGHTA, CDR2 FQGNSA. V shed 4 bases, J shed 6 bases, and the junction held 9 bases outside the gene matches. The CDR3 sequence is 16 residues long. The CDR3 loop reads CASSWIGGRAAGELFF. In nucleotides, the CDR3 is TGTGCCAGCAGCTGGATTGGCGGGAGGGCTGCCGGGGAGCTGTTTTTT. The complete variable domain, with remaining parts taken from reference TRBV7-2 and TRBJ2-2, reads GAGVSQSPSNKVTEKGKDVELRCDPISGHTALYWYRQSLGQGLEFLIYFQGNSAPDKSGLPSDRFSAERTGGSVSTLTIQRTQQEDSAVYLCASSWIGGRAAGELFFGEGSRLTVL.

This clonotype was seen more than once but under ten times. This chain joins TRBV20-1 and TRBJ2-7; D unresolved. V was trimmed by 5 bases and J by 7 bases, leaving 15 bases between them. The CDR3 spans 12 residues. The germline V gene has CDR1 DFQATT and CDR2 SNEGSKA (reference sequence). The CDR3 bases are TGCAGTGCTTCCCACCGCCTCCCGGAGCAGTACTTC. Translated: CSASHRLPEQYF.

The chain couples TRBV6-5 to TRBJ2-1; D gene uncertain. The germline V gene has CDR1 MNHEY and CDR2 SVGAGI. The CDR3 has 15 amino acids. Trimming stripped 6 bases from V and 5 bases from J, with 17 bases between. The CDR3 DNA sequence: TGTGCCAGCAGAACATTTGACCCAAAGGACAATGAGCAGTTCTTC. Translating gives CASRTFDPKDNEQFF.

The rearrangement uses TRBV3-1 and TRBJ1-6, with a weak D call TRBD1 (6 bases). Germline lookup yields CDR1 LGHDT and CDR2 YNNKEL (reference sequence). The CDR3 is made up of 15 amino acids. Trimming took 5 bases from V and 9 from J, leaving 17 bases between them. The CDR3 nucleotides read TGTGCCAGCAGCGAGAACCGGGGGGCGTCTTCACCCCTCCACTTT. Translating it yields CASSENRGASSPLHF.

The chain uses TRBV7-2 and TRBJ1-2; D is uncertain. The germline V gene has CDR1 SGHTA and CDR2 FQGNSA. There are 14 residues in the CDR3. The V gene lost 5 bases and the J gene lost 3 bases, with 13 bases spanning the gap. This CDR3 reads CASSIMDGDYGYTF. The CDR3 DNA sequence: TGTGCCAGCAGCATCATGGACGGAGACTATGGCTACACCTTC.

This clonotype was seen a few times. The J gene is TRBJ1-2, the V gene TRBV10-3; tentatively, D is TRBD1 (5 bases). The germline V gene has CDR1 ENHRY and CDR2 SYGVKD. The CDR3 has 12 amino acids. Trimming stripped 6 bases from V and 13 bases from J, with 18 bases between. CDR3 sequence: CAISRTRGECTF. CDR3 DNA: TGTGCCATCAGCCGGACGAGGGGAGAATGCACCTTC.

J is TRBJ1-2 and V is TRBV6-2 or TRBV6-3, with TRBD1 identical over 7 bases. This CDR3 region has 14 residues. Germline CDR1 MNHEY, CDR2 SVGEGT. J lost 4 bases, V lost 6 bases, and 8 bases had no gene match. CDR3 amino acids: CASSLDRAGYGYTF. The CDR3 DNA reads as TGTGCCAGCAGCCTCGACAGGGCGGGCTATGGCTACACCTTC.

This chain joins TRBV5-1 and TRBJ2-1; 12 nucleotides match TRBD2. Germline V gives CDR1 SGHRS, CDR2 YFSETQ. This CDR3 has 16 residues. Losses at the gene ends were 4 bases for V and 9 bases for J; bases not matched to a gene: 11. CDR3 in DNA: TGCGCCAGCAGCCCTCCTAGACTAGCGGGAGTTAGTGAGCAGTTCTTC. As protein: CASSPPRLAGVSEQFF.

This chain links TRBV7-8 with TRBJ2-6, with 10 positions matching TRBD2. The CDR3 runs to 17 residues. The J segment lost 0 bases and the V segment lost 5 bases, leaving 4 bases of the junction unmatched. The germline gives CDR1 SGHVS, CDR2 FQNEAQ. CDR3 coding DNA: TGTGCCAGCAGCCAGGGACTAGCGCCCTCTGGGGCCAACGTCCTGACTTTC. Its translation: CASSQGLAPSGANVLTF.

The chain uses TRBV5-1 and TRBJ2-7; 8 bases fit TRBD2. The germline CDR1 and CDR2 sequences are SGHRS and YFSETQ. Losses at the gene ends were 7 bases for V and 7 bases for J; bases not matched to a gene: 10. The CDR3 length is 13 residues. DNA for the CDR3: TGCGCCAGCGGAAGCGGGAGTAGCCATGAGCAGTACTTC. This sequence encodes CASGSGSSHEQYF.

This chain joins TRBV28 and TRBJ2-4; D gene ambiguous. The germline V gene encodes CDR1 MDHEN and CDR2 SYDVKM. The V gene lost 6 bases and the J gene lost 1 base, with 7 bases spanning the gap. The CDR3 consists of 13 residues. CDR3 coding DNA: TGTGCCAGCAGAGGACGGGCCAAAAACATTCAGTACTTC. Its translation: CASRGRAKNIQYF.

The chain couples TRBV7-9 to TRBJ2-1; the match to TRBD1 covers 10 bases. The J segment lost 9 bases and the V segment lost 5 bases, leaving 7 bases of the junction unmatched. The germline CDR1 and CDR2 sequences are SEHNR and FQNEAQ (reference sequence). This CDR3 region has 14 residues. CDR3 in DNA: TGTGCCAGCAGCCCGCAGGGACAGGGGAGTGAGCAGTTCTTC. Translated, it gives CASSPQGQGSEQFF. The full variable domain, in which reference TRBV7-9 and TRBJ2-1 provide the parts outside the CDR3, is DTGVSQNPRHKITKRGQNVTFRCDPISEHNRLYWYRQTLGQGPEFLTYFQNEAQLEKSRLLSDRFSAERPKGSFSTLEIQRTEQGDSAMYLCASSPQGQGSEQFFGPGTRLTVL.

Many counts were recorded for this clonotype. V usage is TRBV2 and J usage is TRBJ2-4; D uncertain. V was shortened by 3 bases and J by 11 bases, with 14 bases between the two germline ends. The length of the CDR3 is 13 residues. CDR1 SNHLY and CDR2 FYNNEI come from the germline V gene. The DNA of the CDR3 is TGTGCCAGCAGTGAGCCTTTCACTATAGTTCAGTACTTC. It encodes CASSEPFTIVQYF.

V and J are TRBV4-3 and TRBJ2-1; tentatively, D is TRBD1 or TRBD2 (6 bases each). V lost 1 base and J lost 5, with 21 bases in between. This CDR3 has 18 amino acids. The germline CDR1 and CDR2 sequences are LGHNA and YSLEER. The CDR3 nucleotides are TGCGCCAGCAGCCAAGGTACAGTGGGGGCGGGGTTCAACAATGAGCAGTTCTTC. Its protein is CASSQGTVGAGFNNEQFF.